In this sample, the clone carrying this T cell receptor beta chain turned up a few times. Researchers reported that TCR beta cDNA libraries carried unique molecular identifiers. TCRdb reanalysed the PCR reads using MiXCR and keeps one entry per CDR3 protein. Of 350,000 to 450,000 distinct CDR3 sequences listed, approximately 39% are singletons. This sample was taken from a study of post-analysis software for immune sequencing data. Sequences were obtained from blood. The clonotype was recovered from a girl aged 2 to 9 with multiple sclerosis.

The CDR3 DNA reads as TGTGCCAGCAGCCTAGGACACAGCAATGAGCAGTTCTTC. Translating it yields CASSLGHSNEQFF. The chain recombines TRBV7-3 with TRBJ2-1; weak D call: TRBD1 (5 bases). Trimming cost V 5 bases and J 6 bases, with 11 bases left between them. Germline CDR1 SGHTA, CDR2 FQGTGA. This CDR3 spans 13 amino acids.